The 29 T cell receptor beta chains reported below all come from one sample, sequenced in a study of regulatory T cells in long-lasting Graves disease. According to the study, TCR beta libraries were built with iRepertoire HTBI primers and CDR3-region Arm-PCR. TCRdb called the multiplex PCR reads again in MiXCR, with one record for every CDR3 protein. The data hold approximately 300,000 distinct CDR3 sequences, with over 15% observed a single time. Described time point: newly diagnosed GD, antithyroid drugs for less than 3 months. RNA isolated from PBMCs was used to make the TCR library. The source was peripheral blood mononuclear cells (PBMCs), collected at new diagnosis, from a patient treated with antithyroid drugs. The receptor source for this set is a female donor with Graves disease.

This clonotype was found many times. This chain connects TRBV2 to TRBJ2-1; possibly TRBD1 for D (5 bases). V lost 2 bases and J lost 4, with 6 bases in between. The germline V gene has CDR1 SNHLY and CDR2 FYNNEI. CDR3 size: 13 residues. CDR3 sequence (DNA): TGTGCCAGCAGTGAAAGGGGATACAATGAGCAGTTCTTC. Protein: CASSERGYNEQFF.

This clonotype showed up just a few times. V and J are TRBV28 and TRBJ2-7; TRBD1 aligns across 7 bases. Trimming took 7 bases from V and 5 from J; bases not matched to a gene: 11. Germline V CDR1 and CDR2: MDHEN, SYDVKM. The CDR3 sequence is 14 residues long. The CDR3 DNA sequence: TGTGCCAGCACCCTTTGGGACAGTCGGGACGAGCAGTACTTC. It yields the protein CASTLWDSRDEQYF.

This clonotype has just a few counts. The chain combines TRBV2 with TRBJ2-3, with D unclear. Germline V CDR1 and CDR2: SNHLY, FYNNEI. The CDR3 has 15 residues. The V end was cut by 2 bases, the J end by 1 base, with 10 bases between. The CDR3 loop reads CASSEQQHRTDTQYF. CDR3 bases: TGTGCCAGCAGTGAACAACAGCACCGCACAGATACGCAGTATTTT.

This clonotype has a count of ten or more. The CDR3 bases are TGTGCCAGCAGTCTCGGACTAGCGGGAGGGTCGAACACCGGGGAGCTGTTTTTT. It translates to CASSLGLAGGSNTGELFF. The chain couples TRBV7-9 to TRBJ2-2; 15 nucleotides align to TRBD2. Trimming at V came to 6 bases and at J to 0 bases, leaving 5 bases not matched to a gene. This CDR3 comprises 18 residues. Germline assignment: CDR1 SEHNR and CDR2 FQNEAQ (reference sequence).

This clonotype has ten or more counts. The genes are TRBV5-1 and TRBJ1-2, with D possibly matching TRBD1 (5 bases). V lost 7 bases to trimming and J lost 5 bases, with 24 bases between them. CDR1 SGHRS and CDR2 YFSETQ come from the germline V gene. The CDR3 loop spans 16 amino acids. CDR3 amino acids: CASQDEGRMAGYGYTF. CDR3 sequence (DNA): TGCGCCAGCCAAGACGAGGGACGGATGGCGGGTTATGGCTACACCTTC.

This chain uses TRBV6-1 with TRBJ1-3; TRBD1 might be the D (5 bases). The CDR3 length is 15 residues. CDR1 is MNHNS and CDR2 is SASEGT in the germline V gene. The germline V and J ends were trimmed by 3 bases and 0 bases, with 9 bases remaining between them. The CDR3 loop reads CASSDTGLSGNTIYF. In DNA, the CDR3 is TGTGCCAGCAGTGATACAGGCCTCTCTGGAAACACCATATATTTT.

The table lists this clonotype with a few counts. This rearrangement joins TRBV12-3 or TRBV12-4 to TRBJ2-7; D unresolved. The CDR3 has 13 residues. Trimming removed 3 bases at V and 2 bases at J, with 8 bases between. Here the CDR3 reads CASSFRATYEQYF. CDR3 coding DNA: TGTGCCAGCAGTTTTAGAGCGACCTACGAGCAGTACTTC.

In its sample, this clonotype was seen many times. The V gene is TRBV20-1, the J gene TRBJ1-5; 7 bases align to TRBD1. Losses at the gene ends were 6 bases for V and 0 bases for J; bases not matched to a gene: 5. The CDR3 is 14 amino acids. Germline-derived CDR1 and CDR2 are DFQATT and SNEGSKA (reference sequence). The DNA for the CDR3 is TGCAGTGCCGCCCGGGACAGTAGCAATCAGCCCCAGCATTTT. This translates into CSAARDSSNQPQHF.

V usage is TRBV4-1 and J usage is TRBJ2-3, with 7 bases lining up with TRBD2. The CDR3 covers 17 residues. Germline values: CDR1 MGHRA, CDR2 YSYEKL. Losses at the gene ends were 4 bases for V and 1 base for J; bases not matched to a gene: 11. The DNA of the CDR3 is TGCGCCAGCAGCCTAACGAACCAGGGAGGGGGCACAGATACGCAGTATTTT. Its translation is CASSLTNQGGGTDTQYF.

The chain joins TRBV29-1 to TRBJ1-6; TRBD1 agrees at 9 bases. V lost 5 bases, J lost 8 bases, and 16 bases stayed unmatched. Germline-derived CDR1 and CDR2 are SQVTM and ANQGSEA. CDR3 length: 17 residues. The DNA of the CDR3 is TGCAGCGTTTCTAAATTTTCCGGGACAGGGAAATATTCACCCCTCCACTTT. It yields the protein CSVSKFSGTGKYSPLHF. Based on the CDR3 plus reference TRBV29-1 and TRBJ1-6, the full variable domain is SAVISQKPSRDICQRGTSLTIQCQVDSQVTMMFWYRQQPGQSLTLIATANQGSEATYESGFVIDKFPISRPNLTFSTLTVSNMSPEDSSIYLCSVSKFSGTGKYSPLHFGNGTRLTVT.

The chain is built from TRBV11-2 and TRBJ2-3; weak D call: TRBD1 (6 bases). The length of the CDR3 is 15 residues. The germline V gene encodes CDR1 SGHAT and CDR2 FQNNGV. Trimming cost V 0 bases and J 6 bases, with 13 bases left between them. The CDR3 sequence is CASSLEDSLVDTQYF. DNA for the CDR3: TGTGCCAGCAGCTTAGAGGACAGTCTGGTTGATACGCAGTATTTT.

This clonotype was observed many times. This chain links TRBV19 with TRBJ1-3; the D gene is possibly TRBD1 (5 bases). Trimming shortened V by 4 bases and J by 0 bases, and 7 bases separated the two germline ends. The germline gives CDR1 LNHDA, CDR2 SQIVND (reference sequence). This CDR3 is built from 14 residues. In nucleotides, the CDR3 is TGTGCCAGTAGTACAGGGTCCTCTGGAAACACCATATATTTT. It yields the protein CASSTGSSGNTIYF.

The V gene is TRBV14, the J gene TRBJ2-5; D is unresolved. Between the trimmed V and J ends, which lost 1 base and 5 bases, there was a span of 14 bases. In germline, CDR1 is SGHDN, CDR2 FVKESK. This CDR3 is 15 amino acids long. The CDR3 nucleotides read TGTGCCAGCAGCCAAGGCCCTACCCGGCGGGAGACCCAGTACTTC. This encodes CASSQGPTRRETQYF.

This clonotype was picked up many times. The chain recombines TRBV12-3 or TRBV12-4 with TRBJ1-1; D not resolved. The length of the CDR3 is 14 residues. Between the trimmed V and J ends, which lost 8 bases and 4 bases, there was a span of 17 bases. CDR3 nucleotides: TGTGCCAGCCAAATCTCGGGTCTCCCCACTGAAGCTTTCTTT. It encodes CASQISGLPTEAFF.

This clonotype was counted ten times or more. The V call is TRBV12-3 or TRBV12-4, the J call TRBJ1-2; D unresolved. The CDR3 has 12 amino acids. Trimming stripped 1 base from V and 7 bases from J, with 7 bases between. The CDR3 loop reads CASSLEGFGYTF. CDR3 DNA: TGTGCCAGCAGTTTAGAAGGGTTTGGCTACACCTTC.

This clonotype was seen a few times. This chain's CDR3 is CASSSMPGQGNEQYF. In nucleotides, the CDR3 is TGTGCCAGCAGTTCAATGCCGGGACAGGGGAACGAGCAGTACTTC. V usage is TRBV12-3 or TRBV12-4 and J usage is TRBJ2-7; TRBD1 aligns across 10 bases. V lost 4 bases and J lost 5; bases outside the gene matches: 8. The CDR3 extends over 15 amino acids.

Many counts were recorded for this clonotype. The rearrangement links TRBV24-1 to TRBJ1-1; D uncertain. V was cut by 4 bases and J by 6 bases, with 11 bases left in between. CDR3 length: 13 residues. Germline values: CDR1 KGHDR, CDR2 SFDVKD. CDR3 coding DNA: TGTGCCACCAGTGACCCTGGTGGGTCTGAAGCTTTCTTT. Translation: CATSDPGGSEAFF.

This clonotype was seen ten or more times. The J gene is TRBJ1-1, the V gene TRBV10-3; possibly TRBD1 for D (5 bases). CDR1 is ENHRY, CDR2 SYGVKD, per germline. The CDR3 length is 12 residues. V dropped 8 bases and J dropped 8 bases, with 15 bases sitting between them. CDR3 region: CAIGAEPMEAFF. The CDR3 nucleotides are TGTGCCATCGGGGCGGAACCGATGGAAGCTTTCTTT.

As regards this clonotype: A far larger clone is one nucleotide away, so this likely arose from a read error. In nucleotides, the CDR3 is TGTGCCAGCTGGCGCATTCCGGGACTAGCGGTCAACACAGATACGCAGTATTTT. Translated: CASWRIPGLAVNTDTQYF. The V and J genes are TRBV7-2 and TRBJ2-3; the match to TRBD2 covers 11 bases. The V gene's germline CDR1 is SGHTA and CDR2 FQGNSA. V gave up 8 bases and J gave up 2 bases; unmatched junction bases: 15. The CDR3 has 18 amino acids.

This clonotype came up many times. The genes are TRBV12-3 or TRBV12-4 and TRBJ1-2; unclear D gene. This CDR3 is 14 amino acids long. V was shortened by 3 bases and J by 5 bases, with 13 bases between the two germline ends. The CDR3 DNA is TGTGCCAGCAGTTTGATCCGGGTGCAGTATGGCTACACCTTC. This encodes CASSLIRVQYGYTF.

This clonotype was recorded at least ten times. The chain combines TRBV30 with TRBJ1-1; no firm D call. This CDR3 has 14 amino acids. Trimming pared 3 bases from V and 3 bases from J, leaving 14 bases between. The germline gives CDR1 GTSNPN, CDR2 SVGIG (reference sequence). The CDR3 here is CAWSLGWIDTEAFF. CDR3 coding DNA: TGTGCCTGGAGCCTGGGGTGGATCGACACTGAAGCTTTCTTT.

The table lists this clonotype with many counts. The V and J genes are TRBV11-3 and TRBJ1-1; D remains unclear. V was clipped by 2 bases and J by 1 base, with 20 bases between them. The CDR3 is 18 residues long. CDR1 is SGHNT, CDR2 YENEEA, per germline. This chain's CDR3 is CASSLNRLFVNQNTEAFF. Written as DNA, the CDR3 is TGTGCCAGCAGCTTAAATCGGTTGTTCGTAAACCAGAACACTGAAGCTTTCTTT. Drawing the rest from reference TRBV11-3 and TRBJ1-1, the complete variable domain is EAGVVQSPRYKIIEKKQPVAFWCNPISGHNTLYWYLQNLGQGPELLIRYENEEAVDDSQLPKDRFSAERLKGVDSTLKIQPAELGDSAVYLCASSLNRLFVNQNTEAFFGQGTRLTVV.

This clonotype was seen repeatedly, ten times or more. J is TRBJ2-3 and V is TRBV12-3 or TRBV12-4; 10 bases align to TRBD1. V lost 8 bases, J lost 6 bases, and 11 bases stayed unmatched. This CDR3 has 15 amino acids. CDR3 in amino acids: CASRSGTGAPDTQYF. The CDR3 DNA reads TGTGCCAGCCGCTCCGGGACAGGGGCGCCGGATACGCAGTATTTT.

The V call is TRBV28, the J call TRBJ2-3, with 10 bases that match TRBD1. The CDR3 has 17 residues. With 5 bases clipped from V and 2 bases from J, the junction kept 10 bases outside the gene matches. Per germline, CDR1 MDHEN and CDR2 SYDVKM. CDR3 protein: CASSPSDRGTYTDTQYF. In DNA form, the CDR3 reads TGTGCCAGCAGTCCCTCGGACAGGGGGACTTACACAGATACGCAGTATTTT.

Comment on this clonotype: Given a much more abundant clone one base away, this may be a read error. This sequence joins TRBV7-9 and TRBJ2-1; 10 nucleotides line up with TRBD1. This CDR3 spans 15 amino acids. Germline V gene lookup returns CDR1 SEHNR and CDR2 FQNEAQ (reference sequence). With V trimmed by 5 bases and J by 11 bases, 12 bases remained unmatched. In DNA form, the CDR3 reads TGTGCCAGCAGCCCCGACAGGGGGCGGCGGAATCAGCAGTTCTTC. Protein sequence: CASSPDRGRRNQQFF.

The chain is built from TRBV7-2 and TRBJ2-5, with D hard to call. There are 12 residues in the CDR3. The V gene's germline CDR1 is SGHTA and CDR2 FQGNSA. The ends were cut back, 6 bases at V and 5 bases at J, with 10 bases in the middle. CDR3 DNA sequence: TGTGCCAGCAGTAGGCCCTTGGAGACCCAGTACTTC. Protein product: CASSRPLETQYF.

There are many counts of this clonotype. This chain links TRBV6-1 with TRBJ1-2, with unresolved D. Germline V gene lookup returns CDR1 MNHNS and CDR2 SASEGT. V was trimmed by 6 bases and J by 8 bases, leaving 13 bases between them. This CDR3 region has 12 residues. This chain's CDR3 is CASRPQMGGYTF. The CDR3 region has the DNA TGTGCCAGCAGGCCCCAGATGGGGGGCTACACCTTC.

This clonotype was seen many times. V and J are TRBV2 and TRBJ1-6, with 8 bases identical to TRBD1. Germline V gives CDR1 SNHLY, CDR2 FYNNEI. V lost 0 bases, J lost 7 bases, and 5 bases stayed unmatched. The CDR3 loop spans 16 amino acids. CDR3 region: CASSEAWTGMNSPLHF. DNA for the CDR3: TGTGCCAGCAGTGAAGCGTGGACAGGGATGAATTCACCCCTCCACTTT.

This clonotype was picked up many times. The rearrangement joins TRBV27 to TRBJ2-5; tentative D call: TRBD1 (5 bases). The CDR3 extends over 14 amino acids. V lost 4 bases and J lost 2, with 11 bases in between. CDR1 is MNHEY, CDR2 SMNVEV, per germline (reference sequence). The CDR3 DNA reads TGTGCCAGCAGTTCTACCCAGGGACAAGAGACCCAGTACTTC. Amino acid sequence: CASSSTQGQETQYF.